This is a list of T cell receptor beta chains from one sample in a study of blood T cell repertoires in COVID-19. This table comes from immunoSEQ multiplex PCR, and its TCRdb copy is limited to in-frame clones, with some not included. The profile shows roughly 80,000 clones, 88% of them singletons. Sequencing was performed on peripheral blood. These receptors all come from a middle-aged man with active COVID-19. CDR3s leave out the opening cysteine and the closing phenylalanine or tryptophan. D genes are given only for firm matches.

d_call j_call v_call cdr3_aa
. TRBJ1-5 TRBV9 ASSVGADSNQPQH
TRBD2 TRBJ2-7 TRBV27 ASRNGGGITYEQY
. TRBJ2-1 TRBV27 ASSPAGSSYNEQF
. TRBJ1-5 TRBV30 AWSVRRQGWLDQPQH
. TRBJ1-1 TRBV29-1 SVGMNTEAF
TRBD1 TRBJ2-7 TRBV4-3 ASSQDRAHEQY
TRBD2 TRBJ2-7 TRBV6-2/TRBV6-3 ASSYGTSVGYEQY
TRBD1 TRBJ1-2 TRBV7-3 ASSKDRDYGYT
TRBD2 TRBJ2-7 TRBV28 ASSSGLAAYYEQY
. TRBJ2-1 TRBV9 ASSADRENPYNEQF
TRBD2 TRBJ2-1 TRBV28 ASSKPGLAGEGQF
. TRBJ1-2 TRBV24-1 ATSDPKLSTGINYGYT
TRBD2 TRBJ2-1 TRBV5-1 ASSSSLAGGMYEQF
. TRBJ2-2 TRBV11-3 ASSPRQVTGELF
. TRBJ1-2 TRBV5-1 ASSLGAGEYGYT
TRBD1 TRBJ2-3 TRBV6-5 ASSSGQGLVDTQY
. TRBJ1-2 TRBV28 ASSFGGGYT
. TRBJ1-2 TRBV5-6 ASSSKSGDYGYT
. TRBJ1-4 TRBV12-3/TRBV12-4 ASSPGPGEKLF
. TRBJ1-5 TRBV9 ASSVGTVYSNQPQH
TRBD2 TRBJ2-1 TRBV29-1 SVEGFSGRFSYNEQF
. TRBJ1-3 TRBV24-1 ATTGRSGNTIY
. TRBJ1-5 TRBV19 ASSIDLNQPQH
. TRBJ2-1 TRBV6-2/TRBV6-3 ASSSPPSRRSSYNEQF
. TRBJ2-7 TRBV6-5 ASSSTYEQY
TRBD1 TRBJ1-1 TRBV5-1 ASSSHTSGTGTEAF
. TRBJ1-1 TRBV24-1 ATSVFTAYNTEAF
TRBD1 TRBJ2-3 TRBV28 ASMRDRTSSTDTQY
. TRBJ1-1 TRBV21-1 ASSKMGDMNTEAF
. TRBJ2-7 TRBV24-1 APEGYEQY
TRBD1 TRBJ1-2 TRBV28 ASRQTGVSYGYT
TRBD1 TRBJ1-2 TRBV7-9 ASSTGTGRDYGYT
. TRBJ1-3 TRBV15 ATSREYRDSGNTIY
. TRBJ2-2 TRBV7-9 ASSSGTHGELF
. TRBJ1-4 TRBV19 ATAVRQYGKLF
TRBD1 TRBJ2-7 TRBV5-4 ASSVDRDREQY
. TRBJ1-1 TRBV18 ASSPERNTEAF
. TRBJ2-6 TRBV19 ASSRRLSGANVLT
. TRBJ2-1 TRBV5-5 ASSLEAGNNEQF
. TRBJ2-7 TRBV7-6 ASSLGAGLSYEQY
. TRBJ1-1 TRBV15 ATSLSPYLNTEAF
. TRBJ1-1 TRBV21-1 ASSKVAGNTEAF
. TRBJ1-5 TRBV6-2/TRBV6-3 ASSYLRTAYSNQPQH
. TRBJ1-5 TRBV6-2/TRBV6-3 ASSYVGGGNQPQH
. TRBJ2-1 TRBV27 ASTSTKTGSYNEQF
. TRBJ1-1 TRBV28 ASSFRGGSHTEAF
. TRBJ1-4 TRBV6-6 ASSQPATNEKLF
. TRBJ2-1 TRBV7-8 ASSPLSGRVDEQF
TRBD1 TRBJ1-2 TRBV5-6 ASSPADRAYT
. TRBJ1-2 TRBV5-1 ASSLGRSNYGYT
. TRBJ1-1 TRBV6-1 ASSAPRFRASTEAF
TRBD2 TRBJ2-7 TRBV5-1 ASSSAATSGGLTYEQY
TRBD2 TRBJ2-1 TRBV6-5 ASSYSSGSSYNEQF